This T cell receptor (beta chain) was identified during a study of cytomegalovirus exposure and HLA in healthy donors (dated by TCRdb to the late 2010s). For context, the study as a whole: An earlier analysis of some 600 of the donors reported approximately 300 Gb of sequence data and 117 million unique TCR beta sequences obtained from approximately 180 million T cells. Approximately 310 gigabases of sequencing data and tens of millions of unique TCR sequences were included in an early release covering under 650 HLA-typed donors. Of the 350 to 400 genotyped donors, 81% fell in the genetic ancestry cluster associated with self-reported Caucasian donors. The study was designed to test whether signatures of past pathogen exposure could be identified by cataloging public T cell receptors. The study used immunosequencing to profile the T cell repertoires of several hundred subjects and linked those repertoires to cytomegalovirus serostatus. In addition to the first cohort of 650 to 750 subjects, a separate validation cohort of about 120 different subjects was used. High-throughput TCR immunosequencing, statistical association of individual TCRs with disease status, and machine learning were combined to predict cytomegalovirus infection status. A later analysis re-examined previously published TCR beta repertoires from about 700 donors and added high-resolution HLA genotyping to investigate patterns of TCR occurrence. The later analysis used no new phenotypic data to find candidate immune exposures, relying instead on TCR beta sequences and their occurrence across donors. An earlier analysis of approximately 580 of the donors used high-throughput TCR beta sequencing to judge whether each TCR beta V gene segment behaved as functional or pseudogenic. Donor age, sex, ethnicity and CMV serostatus were collected together with the repertoire data. A later genetic analysis used genome-wide SNP genotypes for about three fifths of the 666 donors, treating that subset as a discovery cohort. All discovery cohort repertoires had been generated using a single sequencing platform. Both class I and class II loci were covered by HLA typing, at four-digit resolution. The number of donors typed differed by locus, with about 629-630 for A, B, C, DRB1 and DQB1, more than 500 for DQA1, approximately 580 for DPA1, and over 400 for DPB1. Because of strong linkage in the cohort, a few DR-DQ haplotypes were treated as single units for association and clustering. Among about 410 genotyped donors of the cohort, an average of around 250,000 unique TCR beta nucleotide sequences was sequenced per donor, of which 15% to 20% were non-productive.

As regards this clone: The antigen it recognizes is unknown. No much larger clone exists at a distance of one base, and base qualities are not known.

What the work shows at the level of the full study, not this receptor alone: CMV serostatus was the only immune exposure information available for the cohort. A later analysis found that TCR association rates varied across HLA loci, with DRB1 alleles showing the most associated TCRs and HLA-C alleles the fewest. A cluster of highly shared sequence variants was judged likely to be a technical artifact of the sequencing pipeline. Because some donors lacked HLA typing at each locus, the association tests relied only on the typed subset. An earlier analysis of several hundred of the donors showed that most TCR beta V segments appeared in productive rearrangements either about 90% or about 30% of the time, which broadly matched IMGT annotations. The cohort was sequenced for TCR beta chains only, and without alpha or paired-chain data the features that could be detected were limited. In vitro tests confirmed that a few of the cytomegalovirus-associated TCR beta chains recognize cytomegalovirus antigens. Because counts were too low, more than 15 rarely observed V segments, including chromosome 9 orphons, were left out of the earlier analysis of over 550 of the donors. Linkage disequilibrium might explain the correlated functional status among segregating V segments, but an unknown experimental factor could not be ruled out. A further reported finding was that TCR beta sequences accurately predicted the HLA-A and HLA-B alleles for most subjects in the first cohort. A later analysis associated approximately 17,000 TCR beta sequences with specific HLA alleles at a false discovery rate of 0.05. In a later analysis, HLA-associated TCR beta chains showed more clonal expansion and lower generation probabilities than non-associated chains that were equally common. When HLA alleles, especially DR and DQ, strongly co-occurred, attributing TCR associations to individual alleles was difficult. Compared with the approximately 700-donor mean, donors in an Asian-associated ancestry cluster had fewer N-insertions in productive TCRs, according to a later genetic analysis. An association between a missense DCLRE1C variant and V-gene and J-gene trimming of TCR beta chains was found in a later genetic analysis and replicated in an independent cohort. Cytomegalovirus status was reported to be diagnosed by the classifier with high specificity and sensitivity in both the original and validation cohorts. Most CMV-associated TCR beta chains appeared to be HLA-restricted in a later analysis, and the HLA associations seemed to be driven largely by CMV exposure. Some IMGT-functional V segments, including TRBV6-2 and TRBV6-3, could not be distinguished by the 87-base-pair reads and were therefore excluded. Presence/absence analyses assumed roughly uniform sequencing depth across donors, an assumption that may not hold. In the study, about 150 TCR beta chains were listed as associated with cytomegalovirus. A later analysis reported that several top co-occurrence clusters appeared linked to parvovirus B19, influenza, CMV and Epstein-Barr virus. The authors suggested that the approach could potentially be extended to other disease states and immunological phenotypes. While some public TCRs were present in many individuals, most TCR sequences turned up only very rarely across donors.

Libraries were built with the immunoSEQ multiplex PCR assay. The multiplex PCR relied on a mix of 60 forward primers for TCR Vbeta segments and 13 reverse primers for TCR Jbeta segments. A multiplex PCR assay on genomic DNA amplified the CDR3 region of rearranged TCR beta genes. The amplified TCR beta libraries were sequenced on the Illumina HiSeq System as 87-base-pair reads. As for the original processing: A later analysis counted approximately 84 million unique TCR beta chains across the 670 or so repertoires, and 9.5 million to 11 million of these chains were shared by at least two donors. Raw reads were error-corrected and collapsed into unique sequences with a nearest-neighbor algorithm that merged closely related sequences to remove PCR and sequencing errors. CDR3 sequences were aligned to IMGT reference sequences to assign V, D and J gene segments. For a sequence to be retained, a match of at least six nucleotides to both a V gene segment and a J gene segment was required. Rearrangements were called productive when the CDR3 lacked stop codons and stayed in frame with V and J; all others were non-productive. Following IMGT convention, CDR3 was defined as the stretch from the second conserved V-encoded cysteine to the conserved J-encoded phenylalanine. The earlier analysis of 587 of the donors excluded sequences that lacked an unambiguous match to a single V gene segment. An earlier analysis of a few hundred of the donors called V segments functional above 56.7% productive rearrangements and segregating when the between-donor standard deviation exceeded 5%. A statistical classification framework was built to diagnose cytomegalovirus status from the catalog of TCR beta chain sequences. V and J gene assignment, in a later analysis, came from comparing TCR nucleotide sequences with IMGT/GENE-DB human TR gene sequences. In a later analysis, CDR3 sequences and most-parsimonious VDJ recombination scenarios were assigned using the TCRdist pipeline. In a later analysis, every TCR beta chain was defined by the combination of its CDR3 amino acid sequence and its V-gene family, and reads without a unique V-gene family were dropped. To address suspected cross-contamination and a sequencing artifact, a later analysis removed around 600 highly shared, low-generation-probability nucleotide sequences. A later analysis calculated a clonal expansion index for each public chain from normalized within-repertoire ranks of inferred template counts. In a later analysis, generation probabilities were computed with a VDJ recombination model fitted to out-of-frame rearrangements, and the resulting probabilities were checked against IGoR. In a later analysis, hypergeometric tests were used to score TCR-TCR, TCR-HLA and TCR-CMV co-occurrence, with a repertoire-size bias correction applied to TCR pairs. A later analysis estimated false discovery rates by permuting HLA or CMV assignments 20 times. In a later analysis, co-occurring TCRs were grouped using DBSCAN, with TCRdist sequence similarity added in when clustering inside HLA-allele-positive subsets. For co-occurrence clustering, repertoires with fewer than 30,000 or more than 120,000 public chains were excluded, along with 4 to 6 repertoires with anomalous nucleotide sharing. TCRdb provides this immuneACCESS table in a form limited to in-frame rearrangements. Some clones are lacking; in checked studies, under half of them reflect an unresolved V gene, and why the rest are absent is not known. The D gene and trimming were derived from the DNA, and the V and J assignments and clone size from that table. A total of around 130,000 clones appear in this sample, about 72% of them only once. Of the sample, roughly 1.5% is held by the ten largest clones.

The CDR3 starts with the cysteine, ends with the phenylalanine, and has 16 residues. The read is trimmed to its CDR3 DNA, 48 bases read in frame from base 1. In the germline V gene, CDR1 corresponds to SGHRS and CDR2 to YFSETQ. V loses 0 bases of germline sequence and J loses 4 bases, and the interval between the two ends is 16 bases. The cohort consisted of approximately 690 healthy bone marrow donors. At the time of sampling, every cohort member was nominally healthy, though immune exposures that went unrecorded were likely present. The donor tested CMV seropositive, placing the donor among the roughly 300 seropositive members of the cohort. Each donor provided a peripheral blood sample, and peripheral blood mononuclear cells were used for TCR beta sequencing. The Qiagen DNeasy Blood Extraction Kit was used to extract genomic DNA from the blood cell samples.

The V and J genes are TRBV5-1 and TRBJ2-5, and TRBD2 may be the D gene, going by 5 matching bases. Sequencing was done on a sample of PBMCs. The TCR originated in a man aged 30 to 45 in good health and CMV-seropositive. The CDR3 is CASSLAGARSGETQYF. At the DNA level, the sequence is TGCGCCAGCAGCTTGGCCGGTGCTAGAAGCGGAGAGACCCAGTACTTC. Outside the CDR3, residues come from the reference TRBV5-1 and TRBJ2-5 proteins, so the full variable domain is: KAGVTQTPRYLIKTRGQQVTLSCSPISGHRSVSWYQQTPGQGLQFLFEYFSETQRNKGNFPGRFSGRQFSNSRSEMNVSTLELGDSALYLCASSLAGARSGETQYFGPGTRLLVL.